Below are 25 T cell receptor beta chains sequenced from a single sample in a study of somatic mutations in cytotoxic T cells in rheumatoid arthritis. Clones were sequenced by immunoSEQ multiplex PCR, and TCRdb holds only the in-frame ones, with some missing. Here the sample spans 11,000 or so clones, roughly 68% being singletons. The sample comprised CD8+ T cells sorted from blood. All receptors come from a man in his 60s in good health.

The chain couples TRBV7-8 to TRBJ2-2, with no clear D. Deletions cut 1 base from V and 0 bases from J, with 6 bases between. The germline gives CDR1 SGHVS, CDR2 FQNEAQ. The CDR3 contains 15 residues. Written as DNA, the CDR3 is TGTGCCAGCAGCTTAGTGGCTCCGAACACCGGGGAGCTGTTTTTT. It translates to CASSLVAPNTGELFF.

V usage is TRBV9 and J usage is TRBJ2-3, with 11 nucleotides matching TRBD2. In germline, CDR1 is SGDLS, CDR2 YYNGEE. This CDR3 is built from 15 residues. J was trimmed by 5 bases and V by 3 bases; bases with no gene match: 5. The CDR3 sequence is CASSDSGGAGDTQYF. The CDR3, as DNA: TGTGCCAGCAGCGATAGCGGGGGGGCCGGAGATACGCAGTATTTT.

J is TRBJ1-1 and V is TRBV13; D remains ambiguous. The CDR3 is made up of 12 amino acids. V dropped 3 bases and J dropped 1 base, with 3 bases sitting between them. Germline loops: CDR1 PRHDT, CDR2 FYEKMQ (reference sequence). The chain's CDR3 is CASSLRNTEAFF. DNA for the CDR3: TGTGCCAGCAGCTTGCGGAACACTGAAGCTTTCTTT. Based on the CDR3 plus reference TRBV13 and TRBJ1-1, the full variable domain is AAGVIQSPRHLIKEKRETATLKCYPIPRHDTVYWYQQGPGQDPQFLISFYEKMQSDKGSIPDRFSAQQFSDYHSELNMSSLELGDSALYFCASSLRNTEAFFGQGTRLTVV.

This chain connects TRBV11-2 to TRBJ2-7; D gene unclear. Germline V CDR1 and CDR2: SGHAT, FQNNGV. The CDR3 runs 13 residues. Trimming left V 5 bases short and J 3 bases short, with 11 bases between. The CDR3 spells CASSLDGYYEQYF. The CDR3 DNA reads TGTGCCAGCAGCCTTGATGGGTACTACGAGCAGTACTTC.

CDR3 DNA sequence: TGTGCCATTACCTTACCGAAGACAGGGGGCTACGAGCAGTACTTC. Translated: CAITLPKTGGYEQYF. The chain joins TRBV2 to TRBJ2-7; 9 bases match TRBD1. J was trimmed by 3 bases and V by 10 bases; bases with no gene match: 13. This CDR3 region has 15 residues. CDR1 and CDR2 (germline): SNHLY, FYNNEI.

The chain couples TRBV2 to TRBJ1-4; weak D call: TRBD1 (5 bases). The CDR3 totals 16 residues. Looked up from germline, CDR1 is SNHLY and CDR2 is FYNNEI. The V end was cut by 0 bases, the J end by 7 bases, with 15 bases between. CDR3 loop: CASSEALGPGGEKLFF. CDR3 bases: TGTGCCAGCAGTGAAGCCCTCGGGCCGGGGGGTGAAAAACTGTTTTTT.

This chain uses TRBV4-3 with TRBJ2-2; TRBD2 aligns across 9 bases. The CDR3 has 18 amino acids. The junction had 8 bases not matched to a gene; V was cut back by 0 bases and J by 3 bases. Germline CDR1 reads LGHNA; CDR2 reads YSLEER. For the CDR3, the DNA is TGCGCCAGCAGCCAAGATTCCCTAGCGGGATATTACACCGGGGAGCTGTTTTTT. It translates to CASSQDSLAGYYTGELFF.

The chain has TRBV7-9 and TRBJ2-1; TRBD1 might be the D (6 bases). The V gene's germline CDR1 is SEHNR and CDR2 FQNEAQ (reference sequence). The CDR3 length is 12 residues. V gave up 3 bases and J gave up 8 bases, with 8 bases separating them. The CDR3 here is CASSFQGYEQFF. The CDR3 DNA reads as TGTGCCAGCAGCTTTCAGGGGTATGAGCAGTTCTTC.

The chain combines TRBV4-3 with TRBJ1-5; a possible D gene is TRBD1 (6 bases). The CDR3 is made up of 15 amino acids. From germline, CDR1 is LGHNA and CDR2 YSLEER. V dropped 0 bases and J dropped 5 bases, with 11 bases sitting between them. The CDR3: CASSQEAGVYQPQHF. In DNA, the CDR3 is TGCGCCAGCAGCCAAGAAGCAGGGGTTTATCAGCCCCAGCATTTT.

The J gene is TRBJ2-5, the V gene TRBV29-1; TRBD2 is a possible D gene (7 bases). CDR3 length: 14 amino acids. Per the germline V gene, CDR1 is SQVTM and CDR2 is ANQGSEA. V lost 3 bases and J lost 0, with 11 bases in between. CDR3 amino acids: CSVDGRGHQETQYF. In DNA form, the CDR3 reads TGCAGCGTTGATGGGCGGGGGCACCAAGAGACCCAGTACTTC.

The chain joins TRBV30 to TRBJ1-1; perhaps TRBD1 as D (5 bases). Trimming stripped 0 bases from V and 1 base from J, with 12 bases between. Germline values: CDR1 GTSNPN, CDR2 SVGIG (reference sequence). This CDR3 has 15 amino acids. CDR3 sequence reads: CAWSVTTEKNTEAFF. DNA for the CDR3: TGTGCCTGGAGTGTGACGACAGAAAAGAACACTGAAGCTTTCTTT.

The chain recombines TRBV14 with TRBJ2-3, with 12 bases that match TRBD2. Germline V gene data show CDR1 as SGHDN and CDR2 as FVKESK. J was trimmed by 2 bases and V by 1 base; bases with no gene match: 1. The CDR3 loop spans 16 amino acids. The CDR3 spells CASSQGTSGATDTQYF. In DNA form, the CDR3 reads TGTGCCAGCAGCCAAGGGACTAGCGGGGCCACAGATACGCAGTATTTT.

The V and J genes are TRBV27 and TRBJ2-3, with 11 nucleotides matching TRBD1. Looked up from germline, CDR1 is MNHEY and CDR2 is SMNVEV (reference sequence). The CDR3 is 19 amino acids. J lost 0 bases, V lost 6 bases, and 14 bases had no gene match. In nucleotides, the CDR3 is TGTGCCAGCAGCCCCGGACGTTCTGGGACAGGGGGGAGCACAGATACGCAGTATTTT. Its protein product is CASSPGRSGTGGSTDTQYF.

V usage is TRBV29-1 and J usage is TRBJ2-5; TRBD2 might be the D (5 bases). The J call may be in error: the DNA end matches TRBJ2-7 better. CDR3 length equals 13 residues. Germline V gives CDR1 SQVTM, CDR2 ANQGSEA. The CDR3 is CSVEDRRSYEQYF. CDR3 DNA sequence: TGCAGCGTTGAAGATCGGAGGTCCTACGAGCAGTACTTC.

The V gene is TRBV4-1, the J gene TRBJ2-7; D is perhaps TRBD2 (6 bases). Trimming removed 1 base from V and 0 bases from J, with 13 bases in between. CDR1 is MGHRA and CDR2 is YSYEKL in the germline V gene. CDR3 length: 16 amino acids. The DNA for the CDR3 is TGCGCCAGCAGCCAAGCCCTGTCGGGAGACTCCTACGAGCAGTACTTC. It yields the protein CASSQALSGDSYEQYF.

Comments on this clone: The same CDR3 is also encoded by other DNA sequences in this sample. The chain has TRBV20-1 and TRBJ2-1, with D possibly TRBD1 on 6 matching bases. The V end lost 6 bases, the J end lost 5 bases, and 8 bases lay between the germline ends. The CDR3 spans 11 residues. Germline loops: CDR1 DFQATT, CDR2 SNEGSKA (reference sequence). CDR3 nucleotides: TGCAGTGCCAGGACAGACAATGAGCAGTTCTTC. This encodes CSARTDNEQFF.

This chain uses TRBV5-1 with TRBJ2-7; 13 bases align to TRBD2. After removal of 2 bases from V and 4 bases from J, the junction contained 9 bases not matched to a gene. Germline V lookup: CDR1 SGHRS, CDR2 YFSETQ. The CDR3 contains 17 residues. The CDR3, as DNA: TGCGCCAGCAGCTTTACTAGCGGGGGGGCAATCGGGTACGAGCAGTACTTC. The encoded protein is CASSFTSGGAIGYEQYF. The variable domain in full, with the rest retrieved from reference TRBV5-1 and TRBJ2-7, is KAGVTQTPRYLIKTRGQQVTLSCSPISGHRSVSWYQQTPGQGLQFLFEYFSETQRNKGNFPGRFSGRQFSNSRSEMNVSTLELGDSALYLCASSFTSGGAIGYEQYFGPGTRLTVT.

CDR3 protein: CASSPSGGVGQETQYF. CDR3 DNA: TGTGCCAGCAGCCCATCAGGCGGGGTGGGCCAAGAGACCCAGTACTTC. The V gene is TRBV11-2, the J gene TRBJ2-5; D perhaps matches TRBD2 (6 bases). Germline V gene lookup returns CDR1 SGHAT and CDR2 FQNNGV. V lost 5 bases and J 1 base, leaving 17 bases between the germline ends. CDR3 length: 16 residues.

The V and J genes are TRBV7-3 and TRBJ1-1, with D perhaps matching TRBD1 (6 bases). Trimming stripped 5 bases from V and 7 bases from J, with 14 bases between. This CDR3 has 13 amino acids. From germline, CDR1 is SGHTA and CDR2 FQGTGA. The CDR3 DNA follows: TGTGCCAGCAGCCTCCTCGGGGGCCTTGAAGCTTTCTTT. This translates into CASSLLGGLEAFF.

The chain is built from TRBV5-6 and TRBJ2-5; TRBD2 aligns across 7 bases. Unmatched junction bases numbered 10, after V lost 4 bases and J lost 1 base. Germline CDR1 and CDR2: SGHDT and YYEEEE. This CDR3 contains 16 residues. In DNA form, the CDR3 reads TGTGCCAGCAGCCTCCGGGACTACCGGGTCCAAGAGACCCAGTACTTC. Amino acid sequence: CASSLRDYRVQETQYF.

This clone was counted between two and nine times. The J gene is TRBJ2-7, the V gene TRBV7-6; the D gene is possibly TRBD2 (5 bases). The CDR3 consists of 14 residues. Trimming pared 5 bases from V and 5 bases from J, leaving 16 bases between. Looked up from germline, CDR1 is SGHVS and CDR2 is FNYEAQ. As DNA, the CDR3 is TGTGCCAGCAGCGCAGGTAGCGTCTACAACGAGCAGTACTTC. Translated, it gives CASSAGSVYNEQYF.

The V call is TRBV29-1, the J call TRBJ1-2; D possibly corresponds to TRBD1 (5 bases). CDR1 and CDR2 (germline): SQVTM, ANQGSEA. V was cut by 2 bases and J by 5 bases, with 21 bases left in between. This CDR3 is built from 16 residues. Here the CDR3 DNA reads TGCAGCGTTGAATTTTGGGGCGGACAAATGCTTTATGGCTACACCTTC. This gives the protein CSVEFWGGQMLYGYTF.

The chain is built from TRBV7-3 and TRBJ2-5, with 8 positions matching TRBD2. The CDR3 runs 14 residues. Germline V gene data show CDR1 as SGHTA and CDR2 as FQGTGA. The V segment lost 5 bases and the J segment 5 bases; nucleotides outside the gene matches: 7. In DNA, the CDR3 is TGTGCCAGCAGCCCCACGGGGGGGATCGAGACCCAGTACTTC. Encoded protein: CASSPTGGIETQYF.

The CDR3: CASSPRVLGGNYGYTF. The CDR3 DNA is TGTGCCAGCAGCCCCCGAGTTCTTGGGGGGAACTATGGCTACACCTTC. This rearrangement joins TRBV7-8 to TRBJ1-2; possibly TRBD1 for D (5 bases). The V end lost 5 bases, the J end lost 2 bases, and 18 bases lay between the germline ends. The length of the CDR3 is 16 residues. The germline CDR1 and CDR2 sequences are SGHVS and FQNEAQ. Variable domain in full (rest from reference TRBV7-8 and TRBJ1-2): GAGVSQSPRYKVAKRGQDVALRCDPISGHVSLFWYQQALGQGPEFLTYFQNEAQLDKSGLPSDRFFAERPEGSVSTLKIQRTQQEDSAVYLCASSPRVLGGNYGYTFGSGTRLTVV.

V and J are TRBV5-6 and TRBJ2-7; weak D call: TRBD1 (5 bases). CDR1 SGHDT and CDR2 YYEEEE come from the germline V gene. This CDR3 is built from 14 residues. Trimming pared 0 bases from V and 4 bases from J, leaving 11 bases between. CDR3 DNA: TGTGCCAGCAGCTTGGGTAAGGGGCGGTACGAGCAGTACTTC. Amino acids: CASSLGKGRYEQYF. The full variable domain, rest sourced from reference TRBV5-6 and TRBJ2-7, is DAGVTQSPTHLIKTRGQQVTLRCSPKSGHDTVSWYQQALGQGPQFIFQYYEEEERQRGNFPDRFSGHQFPNYSSELNVNALLLGDSALYLCASSLGKGRYEQYFGPGTRLTVT.